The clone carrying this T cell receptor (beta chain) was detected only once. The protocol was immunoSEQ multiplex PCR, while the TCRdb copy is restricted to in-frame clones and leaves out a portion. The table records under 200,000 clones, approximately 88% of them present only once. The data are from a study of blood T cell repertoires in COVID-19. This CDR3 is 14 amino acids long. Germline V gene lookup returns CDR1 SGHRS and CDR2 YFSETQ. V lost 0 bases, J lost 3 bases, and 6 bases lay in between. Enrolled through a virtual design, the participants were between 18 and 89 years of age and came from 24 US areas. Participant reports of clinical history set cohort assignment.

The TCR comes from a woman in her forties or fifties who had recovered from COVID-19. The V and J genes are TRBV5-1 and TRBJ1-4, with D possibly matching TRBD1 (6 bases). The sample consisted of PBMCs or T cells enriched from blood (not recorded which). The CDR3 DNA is TGCGCCAGCAGCTTGGACAGGGCTAATGAAAAACTGTTTTTT. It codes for CASSLDRANEKLFF.